The rows below give T cell receptor beta chains drawn from one sample of a study of CD8+ T cells in alopecia areata. The repertoire was sequenced with immunoSEQ multiplex PCR; TCRdb's copy has only in-frame clones and lacks some. The table lists 110,000 or so clones, roughly 69% of them singletons. Sample: CD4+ T cells sorted from blood. These receptor sequences come from a human donor in good health. Both conserved end residues are part of each CDR3. A D gene is named only where the DNA matches it firmly. Size is stated for part of the rows, as once, few or many counts, or as a class when the clone is expanded.

size: -
V: TRBV2
J: TRBJ1-5
D: TRBD1
CDR3: CASKEGQGANQPQHF
DNA: TGTGCCAGCAAGGAGGGACAGGGCGCGAATCAGCCCCAGCATTTT

size: -
V: TRBV2
J: TRBJ2-2
D: TRBD2
CDR3: CASSPSGGQNTGELFF
DNA: TGTGCCAGCAGCCCTAGCGGGGGCCAGAACACCGGGGAGCTGTTTTTT

size: -
V: TRBV29-1
J: TRBJ1-1
D: TRBD1
CDR3: CSVEVAGGSNTEAFF
DNA: TGCAGCGTTGAAGTAGCAGGGGGCTCGAACACTGAAGCTTTCTTT

size: -
V: TRBV5-1
J: TRBJ2-5
D: -
CDR3: CASSLASETQYF
DNA: TGCGCCAGCAGCTTGGCGAGCGAGACCCAGTACTTC

size: -
V: TRBV30
J: TRBJ1-5
D: TRBD1
CDR3: CAWSGQGYQPQHF
DNA: TGTGCCTGGAGTGGACAGGGGTATCAGCCCCAGCATTTT

size: -
V: TRBV25-1
J: TRBJ2-5
D: TRBD2
CDR3: CAREGTTQETQYF
DNA: TGTGCCAGAGAAGGGACTACCCAAGAGACCCAGTACTTC

size: -
V: TRBV29-1
J: TRBJ1-2
D: TRBD1
CDR3: CSVGGQGAHATF
DNA: TGCAGCGTTGGGGGACAGGGAGCTCATGCCACCTTC

size: -
V: TRBV7-9
J: TRBJ1-2
D: TRBD1
CDR3: CASSFGTGSGGYTF
DNA: TGTGCCAGCAGCTTCGGGACAGGTTCAGGTGGCTACACCTTC

size: -
V: TRBV6-5
J: TRBJ2-1
D: TRBD1
CDR3: CASRRDRERNEQFF
DNA: TGTGCCAGCAGGAGGGACAGGGAGCGCAATGAGCAGTTCTTC

size: -
V: TRBV28
J: TRBJ2-7
D: TRBD1
CDR3: CASSLGDRGYEQYF
DNA: TGTGCCAGCAGTCTGGGGGACAGGGGTTACGAGCAGTACTTC

size: few
V: TRBV30
J: TRBJ1-3
D: TRBD1
CDR3: CAWSPLRGVGNTIYF
DNA: TGTGCCTGGAGCCCTCTCAGGGGGGTAGGAAACACCATATATTTT

size: -
V: TRBV30
J: TRBJ2-7
D: TRBD1
CDR3: CAWSNRDRKAEQYF
DNA: TGTGCCTGGAGTAACCGGGACAGGAAGGCCGAGCAGTACTTC

size: few
V: TRBV21-1
J: TRBJ1-1
D: -
CDR3: CASSQGDAEAFF
DNA: TGTGCCAGCAGCCAGGGGGACGCTGAAGCTTTCTTT

size: few
V: TRBV2
J: TRBJ2-5
D: -
CDR3: CASSELGRKTQYF
DNA: TGTGCCAGCAGCGAACTAGGCCGGAAGACCCAGTACTTC

size: -
V: TRBV14
J: TRBJ1-5
D: -
CDR3: CASSRGPFPKGQPQHF
DNA: TGTGCCAGCAGCCGGGGCCCGTTCCCTAAGGGTCAGCCCCAGCATTTT

size: -
V: TRBV13
J: TRBJ2-5
D: -
CDR3: CASSTAGTQYF
DNA: TGTGCCAGCAGCACGGCCGGGACCCAGTACTTC

size: few
V: TRBV5-6
J: TRBJ1-2
D: -
CDR3: CASSSDGPGPHYGYTF
DNA: TGTGCCAGCAGCTCCGACGGGCCCGGACCGCACTATGGCTACACCTTC

size: -
V: TRBV29-1
J: TRBJ2-3
D: -
CDR3: CSVDRGRGDTQYF
DNA: TGCAGCGTTGACCGGGGCCGGGGAGATACGCAGTATTTT

size: -
V: TRBV5-1
J: TRBJ2-6
D: -
CDR3: CASSLDPSTGTGANVLTF
DNA: TGCGCCAGCAGCTTGGACCCGTCAACAGGGACCGGGGCCAACGTCCTGACTTTC

size: -
V: TRBV2
J: TRBJ2-3
D: TRBD2
CDR3: CASTSPLAGATDTQYF
DNA: TGTGCCAGCACCTCGCCACTAGCGGGGGCCACAGATACGCAGTATTTT

size: -
V: TRBV7-6
J: TRBJ2-3
D: TRBD1
CDR3: CASSRLGTGTDTQYF
DNA: TGTGCCAGCAGCCGCCTCGGGACAGGGACAGATACGCAGTATTTT

size: -
V: TRBV7-9
J: TRBJ2-1
D: TRBD1
CDR3: CASSPDREFHEQFF
DNA: TGTGCCAGCAGCCCGGACAGGGAATTTCATGAGCAGTTCTTC